Listed below are T cell receptor beta chains from one sample, sequenced in a study of blood T cell repertoires in COVID-19. Sequencing used immunoSEQ multiplex PCR; TCRdb keeps in-frame clones, though not all of them. Of roughly 230,000 clones in the sample, approximately 92% are singletons; the top ten hold roughly 4.5%. Source material: peripheral blood. The receptor set was obtained from a woman in her thirties or forties who had recovered from COVID-19. CDR3s include the opening cysteine and the closing phenylalanine or tryptophan. A D gene is named only where the DNA matches it firmly. Some rows have no size entry. The others give once, few or many, or a class for an expanded clone.

j_call clone_size d_call v_call cdr3_aa cdr3_nt
TRBJ1-1 . . TRBV2 CASSAGPSNTEAFF TGTGCCAGCAGTGCCGGTCCCTCGAACACTGAAGCTTTCTTT
TRBJ1-6 . TRBD1 TRBV7-9 CASSFGTGYSPLHF TGTGCCAGCAGCTTCGGGACAGGCTATTCACCCCTCCACTTT
TRBJ2-7 . TRBD1 TRBV5-1 CASRSYGTESYEQYF TGCGCCAGCAGGTCGTATGGGACAGAGAGCTACGAGCAGTACTTC
TRBJ2-5 . . TRBV12-5 CASGHIEGTQYF TGTGCTAGTGGGCATATAGAGGGGACCCAGTACTTC
TRBJ2-2 . TRBD2 TRBV10-3 CATDLGGLALNTGELFF TGTGCCACCGATCTGGGGGGGTTGGCCCTGAACACCGGGGAGCTGTTTTTT
TRBJ1-2 . TRBD1 TRBV30 CAWSSNRGRNYGYTF TGTGCCTGGAGTTCTAACAGGGGGCGCAACTATGGCTACACCTTC
TRBJ2-7 . TRBD2 TRBV18 CASSPSTSRGEQYF TGTGCCAGCTCACCTTCGACTAGCCGGGGCGAGCAGTACTTC
TRBJ2-5 . TRBD2 TRBV27 CASSWDTSGALETQYF TGTGCCAGCAGTTGGGATACTAGCGGCGCTCTGGAGACCCAGTACTTC
TRBJ2-6 . . TRBV7-3 CASSLGSSGANVLTF TGTGCCAGCAGCTTAGGCAGCTCTGGGGCCAACGTCCTGACTTTC
TRBJ1-2 . TRBD1 TRBV6-5 CASYTRDRMRGYTF TGTGCCAGCTATACCAGGGACAGAATGCGTGGCTACACCTTC
TRBJ1-1 . . TRBV5-5 CASSLESVNEAFF TGTGCCAGCAGCTTGGAATCGGTGAATGAAGCTTTCTTT
TRBJ1-1 . . TRBV29-1 CSVGVRDSAFF TGCAGCGTTGGGGTCAGGGATTCAGCTTTCTTT
TRBJ2-1 . . TRBV7-2 CASSPDLAKNEQFF TGTGCCAGCAGCCCCGATCTAGCAAAGAATGAGCAGTTCTTC
TRBJ2-1 . TRBD2 TRBV4-1 CASSQEALAGVNEQFF TGCGCCAGCAGCCAAGAGGCACTAGCGGGTGTCAATGAGCAGTTCTTC
TRBJ2-4 . . TRBV5-1 CASSLYKLTAQAKNIQYF TGCGCCAGCAGCTTGTATAAGTTGACAGCCCAAGCCAAAAACATTCAGTACTTC
TRBJ2-1 . TRBD2 TRBV2 CASDEGLADNNEQFF TGTGCCAGTGACGAGGGTCTAGCGGATAACAATGAGCAGTTCTTC
TRBJ1-2 once . TRBV7-2 CASSFRGAYLNGYTF TGTGCCAGCAGCTTCCGGGGGGCGTATTTGAATGGCTACACCTTC
TRBJ2-2 . TRBD1 TRBV5-6 CASSPPVDRGTGELFF TGTGCCAGCAGCCCCCCCGTGGACAGGGGCACCGGGGAGCTGTTTTTT